This entry lists 10 T cell receptor beta chains sequenced from one sample in a study of CD8+ T cells in alopecia areata. cDNA serving as the sequencing template came from extracted, reverse transcribed RNA. Generated by immunoSEQ multiplex PCR, the TCRdb table keeps only in-frame clones and is missing some. Seen here are about 100,000 clones, just under 60% observed once, and the top ten hold over 15%. Treatment: oral pan-JAK inhibitor, 5-10 mg twice daily. The specimen comprised CD8+ T cells sorted from blood, sampled at roughly week 58, from a patient treated with tofacitinib. The receptors shown here come from a human donor with alopecia areata.

This chain connects TRBV6-5 to TRBJ1-2, with a possible D match to TRBD1 (6 bases). V was clipped by 1 base and J by 4 bases, with 13 bases between them. CDR3 length: 15 residues. CDR1 and CDR2 from the germline V gene are MNHEY and SVGAGI. This chain's CDR3 is CASSYYGQIFYGYTF. The CDR3 DNA reads TGTGCCAGCAGTTACTACGGACAGATTTTCTATGGCTACACCTTC.

This sequence joins TRBV2 and TRBJ1-5; the D is unclear. The germline V and J ends were trimmed by 1 base and 3 bases, with 7 bases remaining between them. The germline CDR1 and CDR2 sequences are SNHLY and FYNNEI. The CDR3 totals 14 residues. The CDR3 DNA sequence: TGTGCCAGCAGTGAAGGGCAGAACAATCAGCCCCAGCATTTT. This codes for CASSEGQNNQPQHF. The variable domain in full, with the rest retrieved from reference TRBV2 and TRBJ1-5, is EPEVTQTPSHQVTQMGQEVILRCVPISNHLYFYWYRQILGQKVEFLVSFYNNEISEKSEIFDDQFSVERPDGSNFTLKIRSTKLEDSAMYFCASSEGQNNQPQHFGDGTRLSIL.

The chain joins TRBV29-1 to TRBJ2-7; 9 nucleotides match TRBD1. With 1 base clipped from V and 2 bases from J, the junction kept 3 bases outside the gene matches. The CDR3 has 14 amino acids. Germline lookup yields CDR1 SQVTM and CDR2 ANQGSEA. The CDR3 DNA sequence: TGCAGCGTTGAAGGGACAGGGGCCGCCTACGAGCAGTACTTC. Protein sequence: CSVEGTGAAYEQYF.

The CDR3 reads CASSLARRVSYNEQFF. The CDR3 nucleotides read TGTGCCAGCAGCTTAGCCCGGCGGGTATCCTACAATGAGCAGTTCTTC. V is TRBV7-2 and J is TRBJ2-1; weak D call: TRBD2 (5 bases). CDR3 length equals 16 residues. Per germline, CDR1 SGHTA and CDR2 FQGNSA. Trimming cost V 0 bases and J 1 base, with 10 bases left between them.

The rearrangement uses TRBV30 and TRBJ1-5; D gene ambiguous. Germline loops: CDR1 GTSNPN, CDR2 SVGIG (reference sequence). V lost 5 bases and J 1 base, leaving 12 bases between the germline ends. This CDR3 region has 14 residues. The DNA for the CDR3 is TGTGCCTGGGACCCCGGGCCGAGCAATCAGCCCCAGCATTTT. Amino acid sequence: CAWDPGPSNQPQHF. Combining the CDR3 with reference TRBV30 and TRBJ1-5 gives the whole variable domain SQTIHQWPATLVQPVGSPLSLECTVEGTSNPNLYWYRQAAGRGLQLLFYSVGIGQISSEVPQNLSASRPQDRQFILSSKKLLLSDSGFYLCAWDPGPSNQPQHFGDGTRLSIL.

The gene calls are TRBV15 and TRBJ2-7; tentative D call: TRBD1 (5 bases). The CDR3 contains 15 residues. V lost 0 bases, J lost 4 bases, and 13 bases lay in between. CDR1 is LNHNV and CDR2 is YYDKDF in the germline V gene (reference sequence). CDR3 sequence reads: CATSRDQGQGYEQYF. In nucleotides, the CDR3 is TGTGCCACCAGCAGAGATCAAGGCCAGGGTTACGAGCAGTACTTC.

This clone was seen more than once but under ten times. The V call is TRBV29-1, the J call TRBJ2-1; D call uncertain. Trimming pared 8 bases from V and 3 bases from J, leaving 17 bases between. CDR1 is SQVTM, CDR2 ANQGSEA, per germline. The CDR3 loop spans 14 amino acids. Here the CDR3 DNA reads TGCAGCCCTCTTTATGACGGAAGCTACAATGAGCAGTTCTTC. Residues: CSPLYDGSYNEQFF.

This clone was detected a few times. The chain uses TRBV29-1 and TRBJ1-2, with D possibly being TRBD1 (5 bases). Looked up from germline, CDR1 is SQVTM and CDR2 is ANQGSEA. The V end was cut by 6 bases, the J end by 8 bases, with 13 bases between. The CDR3 spans 11 residues. CDR3 coding DNA: TGCAGCGTGAATGGGGACTCCGGCTACACCTTC. As protein: CSVNGDSGYTF.

This chain uses TRBV10-3 with TRBJ2-7; 13 bases align to TRBD2. The V and J ends lost 11 bases and 0 bases, in that order; junction bases with no gene match: 4. This CDR3 is 14 amino acids long. Germline CDR1 ENHRY, CDR2 SYGVKD. CDR3 amino acids: CAAGTSGDSYEQYF. The CDR3 DNA is TGTGCCGCCGGGACTAGCGGGGACTCCTACGAGCAGTACTTC.

The V gene is TRBV27, the J gene TRBJ2-5; 7 bases agree with TRBD1. The germline gives CDR1 MNHEY, CDR2 SMNVEV (reference sequence). The CDR3 is 13 residues long. With 5 bases clipped from V and 5 bases from J, the junction kept 5 bases outside the gene matches. The CDR3 here is CASSLDRAETQYF. The DNA for the CDR3 is TGTGCCAGCAGTCTAGACAGGGCCGAGACCCAGTACTTC.